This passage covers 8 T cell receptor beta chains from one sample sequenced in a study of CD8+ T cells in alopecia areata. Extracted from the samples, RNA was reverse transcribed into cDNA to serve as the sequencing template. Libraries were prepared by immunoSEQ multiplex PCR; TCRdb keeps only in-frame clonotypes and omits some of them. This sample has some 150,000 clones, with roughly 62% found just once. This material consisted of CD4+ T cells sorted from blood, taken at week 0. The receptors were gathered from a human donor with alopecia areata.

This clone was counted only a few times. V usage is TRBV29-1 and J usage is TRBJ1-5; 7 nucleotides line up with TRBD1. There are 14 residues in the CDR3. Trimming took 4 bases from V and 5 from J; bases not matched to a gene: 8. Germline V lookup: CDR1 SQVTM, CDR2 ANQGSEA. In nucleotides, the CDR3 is TGCAGCGTTGTTACAGGGGTCATCGATCAGCCCCAGCATTTT. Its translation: CSVVTGVIDQPQHF.

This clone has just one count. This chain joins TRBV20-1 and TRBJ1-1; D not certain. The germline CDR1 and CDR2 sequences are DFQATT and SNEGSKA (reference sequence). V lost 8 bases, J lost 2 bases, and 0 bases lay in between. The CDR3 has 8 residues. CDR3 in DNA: TGCAGTAACACTGAAGCTTTCTTT. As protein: CSNTEAFF.

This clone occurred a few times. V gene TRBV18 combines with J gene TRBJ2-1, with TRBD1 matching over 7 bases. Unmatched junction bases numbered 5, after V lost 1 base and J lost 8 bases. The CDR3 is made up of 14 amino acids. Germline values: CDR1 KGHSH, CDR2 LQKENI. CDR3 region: CASSPQGARDEQFF. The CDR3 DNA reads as TGTGCCAGCTCACCACAGGGGGCTAGGGATGAGCAGTTCTTC.

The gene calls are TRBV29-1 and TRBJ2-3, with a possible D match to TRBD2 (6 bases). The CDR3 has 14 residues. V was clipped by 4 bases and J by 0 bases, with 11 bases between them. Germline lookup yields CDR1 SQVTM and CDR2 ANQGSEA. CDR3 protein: CSVGGGVSTDTQYF. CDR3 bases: TGCAGCGTTGGAGGAGGGGTTAGCACAGATACGCAGTATTTT.

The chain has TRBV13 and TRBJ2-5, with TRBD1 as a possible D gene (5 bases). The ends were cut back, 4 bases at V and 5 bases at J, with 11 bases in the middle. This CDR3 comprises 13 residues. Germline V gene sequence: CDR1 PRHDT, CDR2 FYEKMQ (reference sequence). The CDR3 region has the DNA TGTGCCAGCAGCTCACAGGTTTTCGAGACCCAGTACTTC. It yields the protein CASSSQVFETQYF.

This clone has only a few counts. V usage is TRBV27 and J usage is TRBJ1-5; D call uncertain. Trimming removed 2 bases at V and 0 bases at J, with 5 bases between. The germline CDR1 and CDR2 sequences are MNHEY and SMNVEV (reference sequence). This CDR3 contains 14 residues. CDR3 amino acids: CASSLKSSNQPQHF. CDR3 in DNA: TGTGCCAGCAGTTTAAAGAGTAGCAATCAGCCCCAGCATTTT.

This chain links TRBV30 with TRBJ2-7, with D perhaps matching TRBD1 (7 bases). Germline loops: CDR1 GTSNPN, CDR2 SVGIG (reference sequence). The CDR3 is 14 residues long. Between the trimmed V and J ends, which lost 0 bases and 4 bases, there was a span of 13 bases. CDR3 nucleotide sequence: TGTGCCTGGAGTGTAGGAGGGGGCCTGTACGAGCAGTACTTC. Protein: CAWSVGGGLYEQYF.

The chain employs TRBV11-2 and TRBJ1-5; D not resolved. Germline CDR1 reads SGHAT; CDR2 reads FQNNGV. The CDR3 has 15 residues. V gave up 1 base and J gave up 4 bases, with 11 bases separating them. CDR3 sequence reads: CASSLVAGENQPQHF. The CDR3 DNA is TGTGCCAGCAGCTTAGTGGCGGGAGAGAATCAGCCCCAGCATTTT.